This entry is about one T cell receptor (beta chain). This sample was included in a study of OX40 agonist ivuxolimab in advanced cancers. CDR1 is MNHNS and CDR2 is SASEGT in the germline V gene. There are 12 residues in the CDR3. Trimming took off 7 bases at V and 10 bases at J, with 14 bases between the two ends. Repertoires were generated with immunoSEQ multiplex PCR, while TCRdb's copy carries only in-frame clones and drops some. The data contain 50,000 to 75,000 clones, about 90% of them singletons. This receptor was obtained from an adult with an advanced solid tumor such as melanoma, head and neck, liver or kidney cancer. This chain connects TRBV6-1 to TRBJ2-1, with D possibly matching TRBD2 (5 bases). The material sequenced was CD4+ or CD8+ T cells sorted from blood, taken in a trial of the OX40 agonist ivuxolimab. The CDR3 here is CASTPGLGEQFF. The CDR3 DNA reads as TGTGCCAGCACCCCGGGGTTAGGGGAGCAGTTCTTC.